This record concerns one TCR beta chain sequence. Its target antigen remains unknown. No base quality values were provided; no much bigger clone lies one nucleotide off. This record belongs to a study of CD8 T cells in Susac syndrome (dated by TCRdb to between 2017 and 2020). About the study as a whole: Among the Susac syndrome patients who were sequenced, clinically active disease was present in about six and clinical remission was observed in 8 or 9. CD8+ T cell repertoire clonality was compared between fewer than 13 healthy donors, some 14 Susac syndrome patients and roughly 15 multiple sclerosis patients. At the time of blood withdrawal, Susac syndrome patients were either therapy-naive, taking corticosteroids (with some also receiving IVIg), or on IVIg alone. The study used repertoire sequencing to test whether antigen drove CD8+ T cell activation and differentiation in Susac syndrome.

RNA was extracted with the RNeasy kit and about 0.5 to 1 ug was reverse transcribed using random hexamers. The immunoSEQ multiplex PCR assay, which covers 54 Vbeta and 13 Jbeta segments, was used to amplify TCR beta CDR3 regions. PCR amplification bias was corrected using a synthetic template baseline for primer optimization and computational correction. The study's own analysis went as follows. Reads were assigned to V, D and J genes according to IMGT and analyzed in immunoSEQ Analyzer, with only productive sequences retained. Clonality was calculated as one minus the Shannon entropy normalized by log2 of the number of productive unique sequences. For each patient and control, public and private clones were evaluated within the 100 most prevalent clones. A clone was defined as Susac-specific if it was absent from the healthy and MS cohorts, from 950 to 1,300 published viral clones and from other ImmuneACCESS disease sequences. Clones were called with MiXCR by TCRdb after fastp trimmed the public reads at Q25, and only in-frame beta chains were retained. For every CDR3 protein sequence, its rows merge into one entry that carries the most common genes and DNA. The authors' filters were not applied to this entry. The sample records about 130,000 distinct CDR3 sequences, just under 95% of which are singletons. The top ten clonotypes cover about 0.18% of the sample.

The germline V gene gives CDR1 as MDHEN and CDR2 as SYDVKM. V was cut back by 5 bases and J by 8 bases, leaving a gap of 12 bases between them. Its CDR3 holds 13 amino acids, cysteine through phenylalanine. Only CDR3 DNA is held: 39 bases, read in frame from base 1. Peripheral blood CD8+ and CD4+ T cells from healthy donors, Susac syndrome patients and multiple sclerosis patients were profiled by high-throughput TCR beta sequencing. The Susac syndrome patients fulfilled recently defined diagnostic criteria for definite or probable disease. Bulk CD8+ and CD4+ T cells were purified by magnetic negative isolation, while CD8+ TEMRA cells were enriched using FACS. Blood was drawn into EDTA tubes, processed within 24 hours, and PBMCs were isolated by density gradient centrifugation. PBMCs intended for TCR sequencing were cryopreserved in liquid nitrogen and were subsequently thawed in a 37 degrees C water bath. A purity of at least 90% was achieved for sorted or isolated CD4+, CD8+ and CD8+ TEMRA cells.

The investigation overall reported the following: Clonal expansion was seen in Susac syndrome CD8+ repertoires, peaking in CD8+ TEMRA cells and being greater in clinically active patients than in remitting ones. The TCR sequencing and HLA analysis was acknowledged to have included a relatively small number of individuals. Sixteen and five Susac-specific public clones were found in the total CD8+ and CD8+ TEMRA repertoires, respectively.

Sequencing input: CD8+ T cells from PBMCs. The rearranged segments are TRBV28 and TRBJ1-4; the D segment cannot be called with confidence. The TCR was taken from a human donor with Susac syndrome. The CDR3 loop reads CASSGGEVEKLFF. The DNA is TGTGCCAGCAGTGGCGGGGAGGTGGAAAAACTGTTTTTT.